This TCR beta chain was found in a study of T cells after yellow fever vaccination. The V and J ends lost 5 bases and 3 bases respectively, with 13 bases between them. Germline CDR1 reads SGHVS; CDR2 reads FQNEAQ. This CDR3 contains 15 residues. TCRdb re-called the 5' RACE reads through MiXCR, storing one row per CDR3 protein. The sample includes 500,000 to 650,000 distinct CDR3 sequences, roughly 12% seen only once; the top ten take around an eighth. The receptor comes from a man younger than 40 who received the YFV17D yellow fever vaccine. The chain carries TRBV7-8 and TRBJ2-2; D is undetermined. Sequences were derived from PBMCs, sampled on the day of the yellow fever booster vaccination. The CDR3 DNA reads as TGTGCCAGCAGCCTAATAGAATCCTACACCGGGGAGCTGTTTTTT. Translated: CASSLIESYTGELFF.